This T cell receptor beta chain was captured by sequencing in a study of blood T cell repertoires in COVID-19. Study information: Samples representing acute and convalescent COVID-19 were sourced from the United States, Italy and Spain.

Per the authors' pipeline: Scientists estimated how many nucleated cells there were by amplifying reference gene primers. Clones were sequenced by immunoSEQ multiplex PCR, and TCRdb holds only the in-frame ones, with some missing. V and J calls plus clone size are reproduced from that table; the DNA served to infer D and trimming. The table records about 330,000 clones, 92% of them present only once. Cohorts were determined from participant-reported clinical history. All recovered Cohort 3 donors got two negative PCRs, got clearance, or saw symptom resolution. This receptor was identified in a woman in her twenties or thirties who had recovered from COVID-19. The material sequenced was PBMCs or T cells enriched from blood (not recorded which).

CDR3 residues: CASRPAAGAPDTQYF. CDR3 bases: TGCGCCAGCCGCCCGGCTGCGGGGGCCCCAGATACGCAGTATTTT. The rearrangement uses TRBV5-1 and TRBJ2-3; possibly TRBD2 for D (7 bases). This CDR3 has 15 amino acids. Germline V CDR1 and CDR2: SGHRS, YFSETQ. V lost 7 bases, J lost 4 bases, and 19 bases lay in between.